The 11 T cell receptor beta chains below were found in one sample sequenced in a study of T cells in Graves' hyperthyroidism and ophthalmopathy. Template material for amplifying TCR beta CDR3 regions consisted of RNA transcripts. Initially, a first-round RT-PCR of the TCR CDR3 employed the HTBI primer set. TCRdb re-called the multiplex PCR reads with MiXCR, one entry per CDR3 protein. The profile shows hundreds of thousands of distinct CDR3 sequences, about 15% of them singletons. The sequenced sample consisted of blood. All receptors derive from a woman aged 25 to 39 with Graves' hyperthyroidism.

This clonotype was picked up many times. This rearrangement joins TRBV3-1 to TRBJ2-7, with D perhaps TRBD1 (5 bases). From germline, CDR1 is LGHDT and CDR2 YNNKEL (reference sequence). V lost 5 bases to trimming and J lost 5 bases, with 10 bases between them. This CDR3 spans 12 amino acids. The CDR3 spells CASSSARDEQYF. As DNA, the CDR3 is TGTGCCAGCAGCTCAGCCAGGGACGAGCAGTACTTC.

This clonotype was found many times. This rearrangement joins TRBV7-2 to TRBJ2-4; D possibly uses TRBD1 or TRBD2 (6 bases each). V was trimmed by 5 bases and J by 7 bases, leaving 15 bases between them. This CDR3 has 14 residues. In germline, CDR1 is SGHTA, CDR2 FQGNSA. CDR3 sequence reads: CASSHLGGMNIQYF. The CDR3 region has the DNA TGTGCCAGCAGCCATCTGGGGGGCATGAACATTCAGTACTTC.

This clonotype showed up many times. The chain recombines TRBV28 with TRBJ1-1, with D hard to call. CDR1 is MDHEN and CDR2 is SYDVKM in the germline V gene. The CDR3 spans 14 residues. V lost 6 bases, J lost 2 bases, and 13 bases lay in between. The CDR3 DNA is TGTGCCAGCAGCCGCCCGGAGAGCAACACTGAAGCTTTCTTT. It translates to CASSRPESNTEAFF.

This clonotype was recorded at least ten times. The CDR3 here is CATSDTARRSRIDEQFF. CDR3 DNA: TGTGCCACCAGTGATACCGCGAGGAGGTCTCGCATCGATGAGCAGTTCTTC. V and J are TRBV24-1 and TRBJ2-1; D perhaps matches TRBD2 (5 bases). V gave up 3 bases and J gave up 8 bases, with 22 bases separating them. The CDR3 is 17 amino acids. Germline V gene lookup returns CDR1 KGHDR and CDR2 SFDVKD.

The J gene is TRBJ1-1, the V gene TRBV5-1; the D is unclear. The V end lost 2 bases, the J end lost 10 bases, and 15 bases lay between the germline ends. The CDR3 loop spans 13 amino acids. The germline gives CDR1 SGHRS, CDR2 YFSETQ. The CDR3 DNA reads TGCGCCAGCAGCTTATACGGGGTACCGGGAGCTTTCTTT. It encodes CASSLYGVPGAFF.

The chain joins TRBV28 to TRBJ2-1; tentative D call: TRBD1 (6 bases). V dropped 5 bases and J dropped 14 bases, with 19 bases sitting between them. Germline V gene data show CDR1 as MDHEN and CDR2 as SYDVKM. CDR3 size: 13 residues. The CDR3 protein is CASSLSGTLYEFF. CDR3 nucleotide sequence: TGTGCCAGCAGTCTATCCGGGACACTTTATGAGTTCTTC.

This clonotype was detected many times. V usage is TRBV6-1 and J usage is TRBJ2-7; 10 positions match TRBD1. Germline trimming cut 5 bases from V and 3 bases from J; bases unmatched to any gene: 7. CDR1 is MNHNS, CDR2 SASEGT, per germline. This CDR3 comprises 15 residues. CDR3 protein: CASSYATGGGYEQYF. In DNA form, the CDR3 reads TGTGCCAGCAGTTACGCGACAGGGGGCGGCTACGAGCAGTACTTC.

The table lists this clonotype with many counts. CDR3: CASRPPGIGYEQYF. DNA for the CDR3: TGTGCCAGCAGGCCTCCGGGGATCGGGTACGAGCAGTACTTC. V usage is TRBV28 and J usage is TRBJ2-7; tentative D call: TRBD2 (5 bases). From germline, CDR1 is MDHEN and CDR2 SYDVKM. Trimming stripped 6 bases from V and 4 bases from J, with 16 bases between. CDR3 length equals 14 residues.

This clonotype was observed at least ten times. The chain recombines TRBV27 with TRBJ2-7; 10 bases fit TRBD2. V lost 4 bases and J lost 2; bases outside the gene matches: 11. The germline CDR1 and CDR2 sequences are MNHEY and SMNVEV (reference sequence). This CDR3 is 17 amino acids long. The CDR3 sequence is CASSSLILAGETYEQYF. The DNA for the CDR3 is TGTGCCAGCAGTTCGCTCATTCTAGCGGGAGAGACCTACGAGCAGTACTTC.

This clonotype was seen just once. This chain links TRBV6-1 with TRBJ2-3, with 8 bases fitting TRBD2. Germline trimming cut 6 bases from V and 2 bases from J; bases unmatched to any gene: 13. The CDR3 contains 17 residues. Germline V gives CDR1 MNHNS, CDR2 SASEGT. Here the CDR3 DNA reads TGTGCCAGCAGCCAATTACCGGGAGGGGGGGCCACAGATACGCAGTATTTT. Amino acid sequence: CASSQLPGGGATDTQYF.

The chain links TRBV20-1 to TRBJ1-5; D remains unclear. V was clipped by 3 bases and J by 3 bases, with 12 bases between them. Germline V gives CDR1 DFQATT, CDR2 SNEGSKA (reference sequence). The length of the CDR3 is 14 residues. The CDR3 loop is CSARRTDINQPQHF. In DNA form, the CDR3 reads TGCAGTGCTAGGCGCACAGATATCAATCAGCCCCAGCATTTT.